This T cell receptor beta chain was observed in a study of blood T cell repertoires in COVID-19. Study information: Collection of acute and convalescent COVID-19 samples took place in the United States, Italy and Spain.

CDR1 is MDHEN and CDR2 is SYDVKM in the germline V gene. This CDR3 is 15 amino acids long. Trimming left V 2 bases short and J 10 bases short, with 15 bases between. The data were produced by immunoSEQ multiplex PCR, yet TCRdb's version contains in-frame clones alone and is incomplete. Here the sample spans 270,000 or so clones, approximately 90% being singletons. The rearrangement joins TRBV28 to TRBJ1-6; a possible D gene is TRBD1 (6 bases). Source material: PBMCs or T cells enriched from blood (not recorded which). The sequence was collected from a woman between 40 and 50 years old with acute COVID-19. The CDR3 protein is CASSLNGGRGSPLHF. The CDR3 DNA is TGTGCCAGCAGTTTAAACGGGGGGCGCGGGTCACCCCTCCACTTT.